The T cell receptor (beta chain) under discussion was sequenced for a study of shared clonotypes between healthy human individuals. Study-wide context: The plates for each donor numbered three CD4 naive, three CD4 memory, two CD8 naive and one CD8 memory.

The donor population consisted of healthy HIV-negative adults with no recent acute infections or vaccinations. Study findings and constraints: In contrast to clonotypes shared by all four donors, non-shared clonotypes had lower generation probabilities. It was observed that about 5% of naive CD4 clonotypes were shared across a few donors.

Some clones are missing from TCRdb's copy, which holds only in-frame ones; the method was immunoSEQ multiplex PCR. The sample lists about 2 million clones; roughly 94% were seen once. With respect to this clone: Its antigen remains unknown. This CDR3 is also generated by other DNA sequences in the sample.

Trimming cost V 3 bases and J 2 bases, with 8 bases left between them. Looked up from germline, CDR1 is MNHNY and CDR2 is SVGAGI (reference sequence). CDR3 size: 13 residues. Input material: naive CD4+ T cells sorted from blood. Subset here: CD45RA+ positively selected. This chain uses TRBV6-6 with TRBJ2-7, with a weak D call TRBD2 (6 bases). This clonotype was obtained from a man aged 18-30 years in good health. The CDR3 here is CASSYSGPYEQYF. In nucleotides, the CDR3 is TGTGCCAGCAGTTATAGCGGCCCCTACGAGCAGTACTTC.